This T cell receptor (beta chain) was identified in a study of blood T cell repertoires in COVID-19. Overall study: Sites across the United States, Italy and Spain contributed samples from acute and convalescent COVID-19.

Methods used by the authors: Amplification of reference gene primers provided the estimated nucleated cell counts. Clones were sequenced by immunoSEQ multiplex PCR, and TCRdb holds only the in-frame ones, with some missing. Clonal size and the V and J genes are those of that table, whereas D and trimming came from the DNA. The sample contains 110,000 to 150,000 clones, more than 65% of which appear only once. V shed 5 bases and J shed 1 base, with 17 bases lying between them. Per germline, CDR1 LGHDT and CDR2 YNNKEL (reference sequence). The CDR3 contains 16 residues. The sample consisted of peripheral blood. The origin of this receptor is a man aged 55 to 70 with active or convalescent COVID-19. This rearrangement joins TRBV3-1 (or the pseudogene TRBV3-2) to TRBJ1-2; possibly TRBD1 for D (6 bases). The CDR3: CASSFGGTLNNYGYTF. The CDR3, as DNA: TGTGCCAGCAGCTTCGGGGGGACACTCAATAACTATGGCTACACCTTC.